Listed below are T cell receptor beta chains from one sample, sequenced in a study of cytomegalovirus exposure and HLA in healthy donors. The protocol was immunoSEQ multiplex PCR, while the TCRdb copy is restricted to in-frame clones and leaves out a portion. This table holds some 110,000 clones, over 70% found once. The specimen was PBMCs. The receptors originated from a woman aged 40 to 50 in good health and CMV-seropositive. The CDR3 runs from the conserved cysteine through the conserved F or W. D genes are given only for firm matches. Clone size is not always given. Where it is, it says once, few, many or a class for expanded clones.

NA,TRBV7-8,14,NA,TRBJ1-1,CASSFEELNTEAFF,TGTGCCAGCAGCTTCGAGGAATTGAACACTGAAGCTTTCTTT
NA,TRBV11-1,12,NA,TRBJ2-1,CASRHDGYEQFF,TGTGCCAGCAGACATGACGGGTATGAGCAGTTCTTC
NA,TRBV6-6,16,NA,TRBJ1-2,CASSPDGSRANYGYTF,TGTGCCAGCAGTCCCGATGGGAGTAGGGCTAACTATGGCTACACCTTC
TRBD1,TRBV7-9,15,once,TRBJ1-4,CASSDWTGLAEKLFF,TGTGCCAGCAGCGATTGGACAGGGCTGGCCGAAAAACTGTTTTTT
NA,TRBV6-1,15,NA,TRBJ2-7,CASSEVRQASYEQYF,TGTGCCAGCAGTGAAGTCCGGCAGGCATCCTACGAGCAGTACTTC
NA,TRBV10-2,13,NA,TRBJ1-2,CASSGVYGYGYTF,TGCGCCAGCAGTGGAGTATACGGCTATGGCTACACCTTC
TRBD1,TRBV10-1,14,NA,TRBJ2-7,CASSANRQGYEQYF,TGCGCCAGCAGTGCGAATCGACAGGGCTACGAGCAGTACTTC
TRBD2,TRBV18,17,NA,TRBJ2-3,CASSPRSGSWGTDTQYF,TGCGCCAGCTCACCACGTAGCGGGAGCTGGGGCACAGATACGCAGTATTTT
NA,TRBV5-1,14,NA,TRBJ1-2,CASSLGGDAIGYTF,TGCGCCAGCAGCTTGGGAGGCGATGCTATTGGCTACACCTTC
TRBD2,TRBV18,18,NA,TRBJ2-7,CASSSGLAGGPLSYEQYF,TGTGCCAGCTCATCGGGACTAGCGGGAGGGCCCCTCTCCTACGAGCAGTACTTC
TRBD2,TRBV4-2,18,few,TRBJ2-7,CASSPQGSRGGLSYEQYF,TGTGCCAGCAGCCCCCAAGGCAGTCGGGGGGGCCTCTCCTACGAGCAGTACTTC
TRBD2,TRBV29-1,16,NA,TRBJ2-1,CSVETGLADSYNEQFF,TGCAGCGTGGAAACGGGACTAGCGGACTCCTACAATGAGCAGTTCTTC
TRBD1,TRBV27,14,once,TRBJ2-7,CASSSGQGWYEQYF,TGTGCCAGCAGTTCCGGACAGGGCTGGTACGAGCAGTACTTC
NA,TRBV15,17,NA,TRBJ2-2,CATSRARVRSNTGELFF,TGTGCCACCAGCAGAGCCCGGGTCAGATCGAACACCGGGGAGCTGTTTTTT
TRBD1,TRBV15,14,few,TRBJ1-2,CATSRGTSSYGYTF,TGTGCCACCTCCAGGGGGACATCTTCCTATGGCTACACCTTC